One and the same sample provided the 32 T cell receptor beta chains below, sequenced in a study of identical twins. One entry per CDR3 protein results from TCRdb running MiXCR on the 5' RACE reads. Here the sample spans 600,000 to 850,000 distinct CDR3 sequences, around a sixth being singletons. The data were also submitted as part of a second study, on T cells expressing NK-cell markers.

Sequencing input: PBMCs. These receptors all come from a woman aged 18-29 years in good health.

The chain is built from TRBV2 and TRBJ1-5, with D perhaps TRBD1 (5 bases). Germline assignment: CDR1 SNHLY and CDR2 FYNNEI. This CDR3 contains 11 residues. Trimming cost V 8 bases and J 7 bases, with 9 bases left between them. CDR3 amino acids: CASGGGQPQHF. The CDR3 region has the DNA TGTGCCAGCGGGGGAGGCCAGCCCCAGCATTTT.

This clonotype was detected a few times. This sequence joins TRBV6-2 or TRBV6-3 and TRBJ2-1; 7 bases line up with TRBD1. CDR1 MNHEY and CDR2 SVGEGT come from the germline V gene. V trimming: 1 base; J trimming: 7 bases; junction bases outside the gene matches: 10. The CDR3 length is 16 residues. The CDR3 coding sequence is TGTGCCAGCAGTTACTGGGGACAGAGAAAGATAAATGAGCAGTTCTTC. Translated, it gives CASSYWGQRKINEQFF.

Notes on this clonotype: A much larger clone differs by one base, so this may be a read error. The V call is TRBV19, the J call TRBJ2-3, with D perhaps TRBD1 or TRBD2 (6 bases each). Looked up from germline, CDR1 is LNHDA and CDR2 is SQIVND (reference sequence). The CDR3 length is 13 residues. In DNA, the CDR3 is TGTACCAGTAGGGGGAACATGCGGGGTACGCAGTATTTT. It translates to CTSRGNMRGTQYF.

This clonotype has at least ten counts. The junction does not match germline at one end; this may be a read error. This chain links TRBV5-1 with TRBJ2-5, with TRBD1 matching 7 bases. The CDR3 is 14 amino acids. Germline V gene sequence: CDR1 SGHRS, CDR2 YFSETQ. This chain's CDR3 is CASSLTGAQETQYF. DNA for the CDR3: TGTGCCAGCAGCCTCACAGGGGCCCAAGAGACCCAGTACTTC.

This clonotype occurred many times. This rearrangement joins TRBV20-1 to TRBJ2-3; D unresolved. V lost 3 bases and J 1 base, leaving 2 bases between the germline ends. The CDR3 length is 11 residues. Germline-derived CDR1 and CDR2 are DFQATT and SNEGSKA (reference sequence). CDR3 DNA: TGCAGTGCTAGCGGCACAGATACGCAGTATTTT. This codes for CSASGTDTQYF.

The chain carries TRBV20-1 and TRBJ1-5, with D perhaps TRBD1 (6 bases). CDR3 length: 14 residues. The V end was cut by 6 bases, the J end by 4 bases, with 16 bases between. Germline assignment: CDR1 DFQATT and CDR2 SNEGSKA (reference sequence). CDR3 DNA: TGCAGTGCCGCGACAGGTCCCCTAAATCAGCCCCAGCATTTT. Its translation: CSAATGPLNQPQHF.

The chain is built from TRBV12-3 or TRBV12-4 and TRBJ2-4; D is ambiguous. The CDR3 sequence is 16 residues long. V lost 1 base, J lost 0 bases, and 10 bases lay in between. CDR3 coding DNA: TGTGCCAGCAGTTTAGACCCCTACAAAGCCAAAAACATTCAGTACTTC. Its translation is CASSLDPYKAKNIQYF.

This chain uses TRBV29-1 with TRBJ2-1, with 7 bases fitting TRBD1. Germline trimming cut 4 bases from V and 6 bases from J; bases unmatched to any gene: 3. The germline V gene has CDR1 SQVTM and CDR2 ANQGSEA. The CDR3 length is 12 residues. The CDR3: CSVGDRTNEQFF. CDR3 DNA sequence: TGCAGCGTTGGGGACAGAACCAATGAGCAGTTCTTC.

This clonotype was counted a single time. The V and J genes are TRBV12-3 or TRBV12-4 and TRBJ2-3, with 9 bases identical to TRBD2. V shed 5 bases and J 6 bases; nucleotides not matched to a gene: 9. The CDR3 runs to 15 residues. Written as DNA, the CDR3 is TGTGCCAGCAGTCGGACTAGCGATGTTGTGGATACGCAGTATTTT. Translating it yields CASSRTSDVVDTQYF.

This chain uses TRBV4-1 with TRBJ2-1; 15 nucleotides align to TRBD2. The CDR3 spans 15 residues. Looked up from germline, CDR1 is MGHRA and CDR2 is YSYEKL. V lost 4 bases, J lost 14 bases, and 9 bases stayed unmatched. The CDR3 is CASSPGLAGGYQEFF. CDR3 in DNA: TGCGCCAGCAGCCCGGGACTAGCGGGAGGCTATCAAGAGTTCTTC.

This clonotype was seen a handful of times. This chain connects TRBV4-3 to TRBJ1-2; D is unclear. V lost 4 bases to trimming and J lost 5 bases, with 8 bases between them. Germline loops: CDR1 LGHNA, CDR2 YSLEER. The CDR3 length is 12 residues. CDR3 amino acids: CASSRETYGYTF. CDR3 in DNA: TGCGCCAGCAGCCGTGAGACTTATGGCTACACCTTC.

A word on this clonotype: Lacking the conserved final phenylalanine or tryptophan, this CDR3 likely reflects a read error. This chain joins TRBV3-1 and TRBJ2-7; 9 bases agree with TRBD1. Germline CDR1 LGHDT, CDR2 YNNKEL (reference sequence). This CDR3 has 15 amino acids. After removal of 2 bases from V and 5 bases from J, the junction contained 7 bases not matched to a gene. DNA of the CDR3: TGTGCCAGCAGCCAAAAGGGACAGGGCCCCCACGAGCAGTACTTA. Protein sequence: CASSQKGQGPHEQYL.

This clonotype has just a few counts. The CDR3 sequence is CASSLVENSYEQYF. The DNA for the CDR3 is TGCGCCAGCAGCTTAGTTGAGAATTCCTACGAGCAGTACTTC. The gene calls are TRBV5-1 and TRBJ2-7; D is ambiguous. Per the germline V gene, CDR1 is SGHRS and CDR2 is YFSETQ. The length of the CDR3 is 14 residues. V lost 2 bases, J lost 1 base, and 10 bases lay in between.

This clonotype was recorded a few times. The chain recombines TRBV5-6 with TRBJ2-1; D remains unclear. Trimming removed 2 bases from V and 8 bases from J, with 11 bases in between. Germline CDR1 is SGHDT and CDR2 is YYEEEE. This CDR3 contains 13 residues. CDR3 bases: TGTGCCAGCAGCTTAGGACCCTGGGATGAGCAGTTCTTC. This codes for CASSLGPWDEQFF. Full variable domain (remainder filled in from reference TRBV5-6 and TRBJ2-1): DAGVTQSPTHLIKTRGQQVTLRCSPKSGHDTVSWYQQALGQGPQFIFQYYEEEERQRGNFPDRFSGHQFPNYSSELNVNALLLGDSALYLCASSLGPWDEQFFGPGTRLTVL.

The chain joins TRBV7-2 to TRBJ2-3, with D tentatively TRBD1 (5 bases). Germline-derived CDR1 and CDR2 are SGHTA and FQGNSA. V dropped 0 bases and J dropped 5 bases, with 12 bases sitting between them. This CDR3 comprises 15 residues. This CDR3 reads CASSLAGKGEDTQYF. Here the CDR3 DNA reads TGTGCCAGCAGCTTAGCGGGGAAAGGGGAAGATACGCAGTATTTT.

This chain links TRBV6-1 with TRBJ2-1; 7 bases fit TRBD2. The CDR3 consists of 14 residues. CDR1 and CDR2 (germline): MNHNS, SASEGT. Trimming removed 10 bases from V and 0 bases from J; junction bases left unmatched: 6. CDR3 residues: CATGDYRSYNEQFF. CDR3 bases: TGTGCCACCGGGGACTACCGCTCCTACAATGAGCAGTTCTTC.

The sample holds a few counts of this clonotype. This rearrangement joins TRBV7-9 to TRBJ1-4; D remains ambiguous. The CDR3 runs to 13 residues. Trimming stripped 5 bases from V and 7 bases from J, with 11 bases between. The germline gives CDR1 SEHNR, CDR2 FQNEAQ (reference sequence). The CDR3 region is CASSRAGGEKLFF. The CDR3, as DNA: TGTGCCAGCAGCCGTGCCGGAGGTGAAAAACTGTTTTTT.

Of note for this clonotype: The germline gene is not matched at one end of the junction; a read error may be the cause. V and J are TRBV5-1 and TRBJ2-7; 11 bases line up with TRBD2. Per the germline V gene, CDR1 is SGHRS and CDR2 is YFSETQ. The CDR3 totals 15 residues. The CDR3 DNA follows: TGCGCCAGCAGCGTGGGGACTAGCGGTACCTACGGGCAGTACTTC. Amino acid sequence: CASSVGTSGTYGQYF.

The V and J genes are TRBV12-3 or TRBV12-4 and TRBJ1-5; D unresolved. This CDR3 contains 12 residues. Trimming stripped 0 bases from V and 6 bases from J, with 3 bases between. The chain's CDR3 is CASSLAFQPQHF. The CDR3 bases are TGTGCCAGCAGTTTAGCGTTTCAGCCCCAGCATTTT.

The chain has TRBV5-1 and TRBJ1-2, with TRBD1 identical over 7 bases. J gave up 5 bases and V 4 bases, and 11 bases lay outside the gene matches. Germline CDR1 reads SGHRS; CDR2 reads YFSETQ. CDR3 size: 15 residues. The CDR3 reads CASSPNRQGFYGYTF. The CDR3, as DNA: TGCGCCAGCAGCCCAAATAGACAGGGCTTTTATGGCTACACCTTC.

This rearrangement joins TRBV12-3 or TRBV12-4 to TRBJ2-7; D gene uncertain. CDR3 length: 12 amino acids. V was shortened by 6 bases and J by 10 bases, with 16 bases between the two germline ends. The CDR3 DNA is TGTGCCAGCAGGGGTAGGAAAGCGATACAGTACTTC. Protein sequence: CASRGRKAIQYF.

V is TRBV20-1 and J is TRBJ2-7, with D perhaps matching TRBD2 (6 bases). This CDR3 contains 12 residues. V was pared by 4 bases and J by 3 bases, with 10 bases between. Germline CDR1 DFQATT, CDR2 SNEGSKA (reference sequence). The DNA of the CDR3 is TGCAGTGCTACGGGACTTAACTACGAGCAGTACTTC. Residues: CSATGLNYEQYF.

This clonotype was observed a few times. The gene calls are TRBV20-1 and TRBJ2-7; 11 positions agree with TRBD2. The CDR3 length is 14 residues. In germline, CDR1 is DFQATT, CDR2 SNEGSKA (reference sequence). Trimming took 4 bases from V and 7 from J; bases not matched to a gene: 9. The CDR3 nucleotides are TGCAGTGCTATACTAGCGGGAGTCCTTAATGAGCAGTACTTC. Translated: CSAILAGVLNEQYF.

This clonotype was recorded many times. The V and J genes are TRBV5-1 and TRBJ2-5; no reliable D call. Trimming took 1 base from V and 2 from J, leaving 6 bases between them. Germline CDR1 and CDR2: SGHRS and YFSETQ. This CDR3 region has 13 residues. In nucleotides, the CDR3 is TGCGCCAGCAGCTTGTGGTCTCAAGAGACCCAGTACTTC. Amino acid sequence: CASSLWSQETQYF.

The V call is TRBV12-5, the J call TRBJ2-3, with D maybe TRBD2 (5 bases). This CDR3 is 15 amino acids long. The ends were cut back, 3 bases at V and 5 bases at J, with 15 bases in the middle. Germline CDR1 reads LGHNT; CDR2 reads FRNRAP. CDR3 nucleotide sequence: TGTGCTAGTGGTTTACCTGGGCCCCGGGAAGATACGCAGTATTTT. The encoded protein is CASGLPGPREDTQYF.

The genes are TRBV9 and TRBJ2-1; D gene uncertain. Trimming took off 3 bases at V and 1 base at J, with 17 bases between the two ends. This CDR3 has 17 amino acids. CDR1 is SGDLS, CDR2 YYNGEE, per germline. CDR3 sequence reads: CASSDRPRTNSYNEQFF. Written as DNA, the CDR3 is TGTGCCAGCAGCGACCGACCCCGCACCAATTCCTACAATGAGCAGTTCTTC.

This clonotype was seen repeatedly, ten times or more. The chain uses TRBV11-2 and TRBJ1-6; D perhaps matches TRBD1 (5 bases). CDR1 is SGHAT and CDR2 is FQNNGV in the germline V gene. The CDR3 totals 15 residues. V lost 2 bases, J lost 6 bases, and 11 bases lay in between. CDR3 DNA: TGTGCCAGCAGCTTATCGGCAGGGTTTAATTCACCCCTCCACTTT. This sequence encodes CASSLSAGFNSPLHF. The full variable domain, rest sourced from reference TRBV11-2 and TRBJ1-6, is EAGVAQSPRYKIIEKRQSVAFWCNPISGHATLYWYQQILGQGPKLLIQFQNNGVVDDSQLPKDRFSAERLKGVDSTLKIQPAKLEDSAVYLCASSLSAGFNSPLHFGNGTRLTVT.

The CDR3 DNA is TGCGCCAGCAGCTTAACGGTCTGGCGGGAAAAGGAGACCCAGTACTTC. Its protein product is CASSLTVWREKETQYF. The rearrangement links TRBV5-1 to TRBJ2-5; D may be TRBD2 (6 bases). Trimming removed 2 bases at V and 5 bases at J, with 19 bases between. Germline loops: CDR1 SGHRS, CDR2 YFSETQ. The CDR3 is 16 amino acids.

The V gene is TRBV10-3, the J gene TRBJ2-4; TRBD1 aligns across 8 bases. The CDR3 extends over 15 amino acids. Germline V lookup: CDR1 ENHRY, CDR2 SYGVKD. Trimming at V came to 3 bases and at J to 5 bases, leaving 6 bases not matched to a gene. CDR3 DNA: TGTGCCATCAGTGACCCCTCACAGGGGGAAAACATTCAGTACTTC. It encodes CAISDPSQGENIQYF.

In its sample, this clonotype was seen a few times. The rearrangement uses TRBV5-1 and TRBJ2-1; the D gene is possibly TRBD2 (5 bases). CDR1 SGHRS and CDR2 YFSETQ come from the germline V gene. CDR3 length equals 14 residues. V lost 6 bases and J lost 0, with 10 bases in between. CDR3 in amino acids: CASKREGSYNEQFF. CDR3 nucleotide sequence: TGCGCCAGCAAACGAGAGGGCTCCTACAATGAGCAGTTCTTC.

This chain connects TRBV12-3 or TRBV12-4 to TRBJ2-7; D not certain. V was pared by 6 bases and J by 0 bases, with 12 bases between. The CDR3 runs to 14 residues. CDR3 nucleotides: TGTGCCAGCAGACCCCAGGATGGCTCCTACGAGCAGTACTTC. It codes for CASRPQDGSYEQYF.

In its sample, this clonotype was seen once. This chain links TRBV12-3 or TRBV12-4 with TRBJ2-1; D ambiguous. This CDR3 is built from 19 residues. The V and J ends lost 3 bases and 7 bases respectively, with 28 bases between them. Here the CDR3 reads CASSFRWGPSTVVVNEQFF. Written as DNA, the CDR3 is TGTGCCAGCAGTTTCCGCTGGGGTCCATCAACGGTGGTAGTGAATGAGCAGTTCTTC.